These 9 T cell receptor beta chains were all obtained from the same sample, sequenced in a study of blood T cell repertoires in COVID-19. Sequenced by immunoSEQ multiplex PCR; TCRdb stores in-frame clones only, minus some. This table has fewer than 200,000 clones, 70% to 90% appearing once. The sequencing input was peripheral blood. Every receptor here comes from a woman aged 60-75 years with COVID-19, enrolled during active disease.

The V call is TRBV15, the J call TRBJ2-7, with D unclear. CDR3 size: 14 residues. Trimming left V 2 bases short and J 5 bases short, with 13 bases between. Germline V gene lookup returns CDR1 LNHNV and CDR2 YYDKDF (reference sequence). The CDR3 sequence: CATSRTSSPHEQYF. The CDR3 nucleotides are TGTGCCACCAGCAGAACTTCTAGTCCCCACGAGCAGTACTTC.

The chain combines TRBV18 with TRBJ2-5, with TRBD1 identical over 9 bases. J was trimmed by 4 bases and V by 4 bases; bases with no gene match: 10. This CDR3 has 16 amino acids. Germline CDR1 reads KGHSH; CDR2 reads LQKENI. CDR3 DNA: TGTGCCAGCTCACGGTTGGGACAGGGAAATCGAGAGACCCAGTACTTC. Its protein is CASSRLGQGNRETQYF. Combining the CDR3 with reference TRBV18 and TRBJ2-5 gives the whole variable domain NAGVMQNPRHLVRRRGQEARLRCSPMKGHSHVYWYRQLPEEGLKFMVYLQKENIIDESGMPKERFSAEFPKEGPSILRIQQVVRGDSAAYFCASSRLGQGNRETQYFGPGTRLLVL.

The gene calls are TRBV24-1 and TRBJ2-1; 9 bases align to TRBD1. CDR1 is KGHDR and CDR2 is SFDVKD in the germline V gene. This CDR3 contains 18 residues. V lost 4 bases to trimming and J lost 2 bases; unmatched junction nucleotides: 11. The CDR3 reads CATSDPSGTGNTYNEQFF. CDR3 DNA: TGTGCCACCAGTGACCCAAGCGGGACAGGGAACACCTACAATGAGCAGTTCTTC.

This sequence joins TRBV5-5 and TRBJ1-1, with D unclear. V was shortened by 4 bases and J by 1 base, with 8 bases between the two germline ends. CDR1 and CDR2 from the germline V gene are SGHKS and YYEKEE (reference sequence). The CDR3 consists of 13 residues. The CDR3 loop is CASSVIPNTEAFF. The CDR3 coding sequence is TGTGCCAGCAGCGTCATTCCGAACACTGAAGCTTTCTTT.

This clone was picked up a small number of times. This rearrangement joins TRBV6-1 to TRBJ1-2; 8 nucleotides match TRBD1. Germline trimming cut 3 bases from V and 7 bases from J; bases unmatched to any gene: 7. Germline V gives CDR1 MNHNS, CDR2 SASEGT. The CDR3 totals 14 residues. The CDR3 DNA reads TGTGCCAGCAGTGACCGGGACAGGACCGGTGGCTACACCTTC. Translating gives CASSDRDRTGGYTF.

This chain links TRBV6-5 with TRBJ1-3; D may be TRBD1 (5 bases). The CDR3 length is 14 residues. V was shortened by 11 bases and J by 4 bases, with 18 bases between the two germline ends. CDR1 is MNHEY and CDR2 is SVGAGI in the germline V gene. The CDR3: CAWGRGSFGNTIYF. CDR3 nucleotide sequence: TGTGCCTGGGGGAGGGGTTCCTTCGGAAACACCATATATTTT.

The rearrangement uses TRBV4-1 and TRBJ2-5, with a tentative D call TRBD1 (5 bases). The CDR3 is made up of 14 amino acids. Germline V gene data show CDR1 as MGHRA and CDR2 as YSYEKL. Trimming shortened V by 0 bases and J by 13 bases, and 18 bases separated the two germline ends. The CDR3 sequence: CASSQDWIGASRYF. The CDR3 DNA follows: TGCGCCAGCAGCCAAGATTGGATAGGGGCCTCGCGGTACTTC.

This clone has only one observation. This rearrangement joins TRBV9 to TRBJ1-6; unclear D gene. Trimming removed 3 bases from V and 1 base from J, with 8 bases in between. Germline V gene sequence: CDR1 SGDLS, CDR2 YYNGEE. The CDR3 is made up of 15 amino acids. The CDR3: CASSGGRSYNSPLHF. DNA of the CDR3: TGTGCCAGCAGCGGCGGGAGGTCCTATAATTCACCCCTCCACTTT.

The CDR3: CASSLEGQGQSNQPQHF. In DNA, the CDR3 is TGTGCCAGCAGCTTAGAGGGACAGGGGCAGAGCAATCAGCCCCAGCATTTT. The chain joins TRBV7-9 to TRBJ1-5; 10 bases line up with TRBD1. The germline CDR1 and CDR2 sequences are SEHNR and FQNEAQ (reference sequence). Trimming took 1 base from V and 1 from J; bases not matched to a gene: 4. This CDR3 is built from 17 residues. The full variable domain, in which reference TRBV7-9 and TRBJ1-5 provide the parts outside the CDR3, is DTGVSQNPRHKITKRGQNVTFRCDPISEHNRLYWYRQTLGQGPEFLTYFQNEAQLEKSRLLSDRFSAERPKGSFSTLEIQRTEQGDSAMYLCASSLEGQGQSNQPQHFGDGTRLSIL.